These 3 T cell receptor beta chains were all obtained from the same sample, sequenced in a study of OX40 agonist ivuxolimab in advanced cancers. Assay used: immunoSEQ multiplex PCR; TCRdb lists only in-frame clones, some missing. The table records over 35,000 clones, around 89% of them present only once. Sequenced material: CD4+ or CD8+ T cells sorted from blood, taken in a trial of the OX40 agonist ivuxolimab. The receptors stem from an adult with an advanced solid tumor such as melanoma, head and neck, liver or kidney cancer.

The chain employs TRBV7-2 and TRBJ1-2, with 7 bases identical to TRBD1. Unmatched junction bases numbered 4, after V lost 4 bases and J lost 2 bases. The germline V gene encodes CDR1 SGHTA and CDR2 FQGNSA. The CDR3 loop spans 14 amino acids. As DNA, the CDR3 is TGTGCCAGCAGCTCCGGGACAGTCAACTATGGCTACACCTTC. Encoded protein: CASSSGTVNYGYTF.

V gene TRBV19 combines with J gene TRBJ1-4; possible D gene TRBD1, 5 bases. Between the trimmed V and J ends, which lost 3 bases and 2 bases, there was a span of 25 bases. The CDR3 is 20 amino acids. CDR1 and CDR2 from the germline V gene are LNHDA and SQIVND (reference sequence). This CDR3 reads CASSIPPSIRGEWTNEKLFF. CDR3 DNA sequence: TGTGCCAGTAGTATTCCACCTAGTATTAGGGGCGAATGGACTAATGAAAAACTGTTTTTT.

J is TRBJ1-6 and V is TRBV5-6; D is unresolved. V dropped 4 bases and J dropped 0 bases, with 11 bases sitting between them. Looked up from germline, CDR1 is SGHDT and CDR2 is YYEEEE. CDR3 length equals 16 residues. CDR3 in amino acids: CASSPGRSSYNSPLHF. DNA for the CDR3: TGTGCCAGCAGCCCAGGACGGAGCTCCTATAATTCACCCCTCCACTTT.